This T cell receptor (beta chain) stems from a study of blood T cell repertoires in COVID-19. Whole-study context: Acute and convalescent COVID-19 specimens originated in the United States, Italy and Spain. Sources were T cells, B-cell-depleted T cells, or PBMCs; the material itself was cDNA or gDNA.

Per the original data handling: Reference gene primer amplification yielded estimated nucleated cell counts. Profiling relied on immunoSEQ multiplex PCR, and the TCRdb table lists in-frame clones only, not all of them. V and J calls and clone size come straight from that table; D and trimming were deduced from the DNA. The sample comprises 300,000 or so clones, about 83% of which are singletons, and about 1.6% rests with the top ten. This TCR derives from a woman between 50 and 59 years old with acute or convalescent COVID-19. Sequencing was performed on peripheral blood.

The CDR3 coding sequence is TGTGCCAGCAGCGTACAGGGGACGAGAGGAGAAAAACTGTTTTTT. Translated: CASSVQGTRGEKLFF. The V and J genes are TRBV9 and TRBJ1-4; D perhaps matches TRBD1 (6 bases). The CDR3 extends over 15 amino acids. The germline V gene has CDR1 SGDLS and CDR2 YYNGEE. The V gene lost 1 base and the J gene lost 8 bases, with 15 bases spanning the gap. The entire variable domain, with the rest obtained from reference TRBV9 and TRBJ1-4, is as follows: DSGVTQTPKHLITATGQRVTLRCSPRSGDLSVYWYQQSLDQGLQFLIQYYNGEERAKGNILERFSAQQFPDLHSELNLSSLELGDSALYFCASSVQGTRGEKLFFGSGTQLSVL.